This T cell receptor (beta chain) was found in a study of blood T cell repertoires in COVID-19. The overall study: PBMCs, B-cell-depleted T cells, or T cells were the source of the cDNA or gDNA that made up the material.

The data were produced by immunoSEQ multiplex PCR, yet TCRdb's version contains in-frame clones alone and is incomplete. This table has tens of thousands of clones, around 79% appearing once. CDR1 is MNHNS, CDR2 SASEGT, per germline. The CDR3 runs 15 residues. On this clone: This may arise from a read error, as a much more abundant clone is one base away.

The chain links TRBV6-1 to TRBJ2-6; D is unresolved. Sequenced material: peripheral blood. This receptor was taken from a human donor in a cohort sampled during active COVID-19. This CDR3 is CASSEDSSEANVLTF. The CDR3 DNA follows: TGTGCCAGCAGTGAAGACAGCTCTGAGGCCAACGTCCTGACTTTC.